This T cell receptor (beta chain) was captured by sequencing in a study of OX40 agonist ivuxolimab in advanced cancers. Comments on this clone: What it recognizes is unknown.

Sequenced by immunoSEQ multiplex PCR; TCRdb stores in-frame clones only, minus some. Of roughly 70,000 clones listed, roughly 80% were seen once; the top ten hold about 1.1%. General study results and limits: Compared with CD4+, CD8+ T cells on average had more expanded clones.

V was cut by 2 bases and J by 3 bases, with 14 bases left in between. CDR3 length: 15 amino acids. The germline gives CDR1 SNHLY, CDR2 FYNNEI. The chain joins TRBV2 to TRBJ2-7, with D perhaps matching TRBD2 (5 bases). The sequence was obtained from an adult with an advanced solid tumor such as melanoma, head and neck, liver or kidney cancer. The starting material was CD4+ or CD8+ T cells sorted from blood, obtained in a trial of the OX40 agonist ivuxolimab. CDR3 sequence reads: CASSEKLARVYEQYF. The CDR3 DNA reads TGTGCCAGCAGTGAAAAGCTCGCGAGGGTCTACGAGCAGTACTTC.